These 9 T cell receptor beta chains were all obtained from the same sample, sequenced in a study of technical replicates of blood from a few donors. Method: immunoSEQ multiplex PCR; TCRdb's copy keeps in-frame clones and lacks some. The sample includes roughly 90,000 clones, almost 97% of them seen just once. The sequencing input was T cells isolated from PBMCs. These TCRs come from a human donor in good health.

The CDR3 nucleotides read TGTGCCAGCAGTTTAACAGGGGCGGGCCAGCCCCAGCATTTT. Its protein is CASSLTGAGQPQHF. The V and J genes are TRBV6-5 and TRBJ1-5; 7 nucleotides align to TRBD1. CDR3 size: 14 residues. Trimming cost V 4 bases and J 7 bases; bases outside gene matches: 7. From germline, CDR1 is MNHEY and CDR2 SVGAGI.

This rearrangement joins TRBV21-1 to TRBJ2-6; whether TRBD1, the table's D call, matches the DNA was not checked. TRBV21-1 has pseudogene status. The CDR3 is made up of 16 amino acids. Here the CDR3 reads CASRGTDCSGANVLTF. CDR3 DNA sequence: TGTGCCAGCAGAGGGACAGACTGCTCTGGGGCCAACGTCCTGACTTTC.

The chain couples TRBV9 to TRBJ1-3; tentatively, D is TRBD1 (6 bases). This CDR3 is 16 amino acids long. The germline CDR1 and CDR2 sequences are SGDLS and YYNGEE. Trimming stripped 4 bases from V and 0 bases from J, with 14 bases between. In DNA, the CDR3 is TGTGCCAGCAGCCCCTGGGACAATATCTCTGGAAACACCATATATTTT. Protein sequence: CASSPWDNISGNTIYF.

V usage is TRBV7-6 and J usage is TRBJ1-2; 9 bases match TRBD1. Germline V CDR1 and CDR2: SGHVS, FNYEAQ. Trimming cost V 2 bases and J 3 bases; bases outside gene matches: 7. This CDR3 has 16 residues. Here the CDR3 reads CASSLSTGGEDYGYTF. The CDR3 DNA reads TGTGCCAGCAGCTTATCCACAGGGGGCGAGGACTATGGCTACACCTTC. Based on the CDR3 plus reference TRBV7-6 and TRBJ1-2, the full variable domain is GAGVSQSPRYKVTKRGQDVALRCDPISGHVSLYWYRQALGQGPEFLTYFNYEAQQDKSGLPNDRFSAERPEGSISTLTIQRTEQRDSAMYRCASSLSTGGEDYGYTFGSGTRLTVV.

The chain combines TRBV27 with TRBJ2-1; a possible D gene is TRBD1 (5 bases). V was cut by 5 bases and J by 3 bases, with 11 bases left in between. The CDR3 spans 14 residues. Germline V lookup: CDR1 MNHEY, CDR2 SMNVEV (reference sequence). The CDR3 coding sequence is TGTGCCAGCAGTGCGGTAAGGGGCTACAATGAGCAGTTCTTC. This translates into CASSAVRGYNEQFF.

The chain uses TRBV5-1 and TRBJ1-3, with D perhaps TRBD1 (5 bases). This CDR3 region has 16 residues. Looked up from germline, CDR1 is SGHRS and CDR2 is YFSETQ. The V end lost 0 bases, the J end lost 1 base, and 11 bases lay between the germline ends. CDR3 region: CASSLASTGSGNTIYF. The CDR3 nucleotides read TGCGCCAGCAGCTTGGCAAGCACAGGTTCTGGAAACACCATATATTTT.

The rearrangement joins TRBV13 to TRBJ2-7, with a possible D match to TRBD1 (6 bases). Germline V gene sequence: CDR1 PRHDT, CDR2 FYEKMQ (reference sequence). V lost 5 bases and J 1 base, leaving 18 bases between the germline ends. The CDR3 length is 16 residues. CDR3 residues: CASSPQTGTRSYEQYF. CDR3 DNA sequence: TGTGCCAGCAGCCCGCAGACAGGTACTAGATCCTACGAGCAGTACTTC. Filled out from reference TRBV13 and TRBJ2-7, the complete variable domain reads AAGVIQSPRHLIKEKRETATLKCYPIPRHDTVYWYQQGPGQDPQFLISFYEKMQSDKGSIPDRFSAQQFSDYHSELNMSSLELGDSALYFCASSPQTGTRSYEQYFGPGTRLTVT.

The chain couples TRBV2 to TRBJ2-5; D is unclear. The J call may not be correct, given that the DNA end is closer to TRBJ2-7. The germline V gene encodes CDR1 SNHLY and CDR2 FYNNEI. CDR3 length: 12 residues. DNA of the CDR3: TGTGCCAGCAGGGAAAAAATGAACGAGCAGTACTTC. Translating gives CASREKMNEQYF.

The chain recombines TRBV10-3 with TRBJ2-3; D unresolved. Trimming removed 0 bases at V and 0 bases at J, with 4 bases between. The CDR3 is 14 residues long. From germline, CDR1 is ENHRY and CDR2 SYGVKD. Here the CDR3 reads CAISESLSTDTQYF. CDR3 coding DNA: TGTGCCATCAGTGAGTCTCTAAGCACAGATACGCAGTATTTT.